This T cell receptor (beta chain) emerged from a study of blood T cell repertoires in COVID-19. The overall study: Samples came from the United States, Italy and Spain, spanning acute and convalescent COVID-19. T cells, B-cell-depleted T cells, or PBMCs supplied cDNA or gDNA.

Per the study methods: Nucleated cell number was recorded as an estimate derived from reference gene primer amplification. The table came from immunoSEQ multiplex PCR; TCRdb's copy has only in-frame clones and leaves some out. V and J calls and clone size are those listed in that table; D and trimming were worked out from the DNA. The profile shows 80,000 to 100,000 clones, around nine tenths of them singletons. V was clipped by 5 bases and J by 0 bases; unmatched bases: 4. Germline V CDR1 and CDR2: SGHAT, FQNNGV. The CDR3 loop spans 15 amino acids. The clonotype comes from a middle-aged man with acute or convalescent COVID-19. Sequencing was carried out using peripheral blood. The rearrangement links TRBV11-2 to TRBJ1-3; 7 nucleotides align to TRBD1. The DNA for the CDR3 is TGTGCCAGCAGCGACAGGGCGATCTCTGGAAACACCATATATTTT. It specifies CASSDRAISGNTIYF.